One and the same sample provided the 21 T cell receptor beta chains below, sequenced in a study of OX40 agonist ivuxolimab in advanced cancers. The repertoire was sequenced with immunoSEQ multiplex PCR; TCRdb's copy has only in-frame clones and lacks some. The data contain under 100,000 clones, roughly nine tenths of them singletons. The sample consisted of CD4+ or CD8+ T cells sorted from blood, taken in a trial of the OX40 agonist ivuxolimab. The receptors derive from an adult with an advanced solid tumor such as melanoma, head and neck, liver or kidney cancer.

The chain joins TRBV11-2 to TRBJ2-7; D possibly corresponds to TRBD1 (5 bases). With 7 bases removed from V and 4 bases from J, the gap between germline ends came to 17 bases. From germline, CDR1 is SGHAT and CDR2 FQNNGV. The CDR3 loop spans 14 amino acids. The DNA for the CDR3 is TGTGCCAGCACGGTTGACAGCGTCTCTTACGAGCAGTACTTC. This sequence encodes CASTVDSVSYEQYF. Full variable domain (remainder filled in from reference TRBV11-2 and TRBJ2-7): EAGVAQSPRYKIIEKRQSVAFWCNPISGHATLYWYQQILGQGPKLLIQFQNNGVVDDSQLPKDRFSAERLKGVDSTLKIQPAKLEDSAVYLCASTVDSVSYEQYFGPGTRLTVT.

The V call is TRBV2, the J call TRBJ2-1, with 7 bases lining up with TRBD2. Trimming cost V 7 bases and J 4 bases; bases outside gene matches: 7. CDR3 length equals 14 residues. Per the germline V gene, CDR1 is SNHLY and CDR2 is FYNNEI. The CDR3 DNA is TGTGCCAGCACCAGGGCTAGCGGATACAATGAGCAGTTCTTC. Translated, it gives CASTRASGYNEQFF.

The gene calls are TRBV2 and TRBJ1-2, with 12 bases aligning to TRBD1. The germline V gene has CDR1 SNHLY and CDR2 FYNNEI. The CDR3 totals 15 residues. After removal of 6 bases from V and 3 bases from J, the junction contained 5 bases not matched to a gene. For the CDR3, the DNA is TGTGCCAGCAGGCCGGGACAGGGGGCCTACTATGGCTACACCTTC. Residues: CASRPGQGAYYGYTF.

V is TRBV6-5 and J is TRBJ2-7, with 8 positions matching TRBD2. The CDR3 spans 15 residues. V lost 6 bases to trimming and J lost 2 bases; unmatched junction nucleotides: 9. Germline assignment: CDR1 MNHEY and CDR2 SVGAGI. CDR3 residues: CASSHGRGSAYEQYF. Here the CDR3 DNA reads TGTGCCAGCAGCCACGGGAGGGGCTCTGCCTACGAGCAGTACTTC.

V gene TRBV7-2 combines with J gene TRBJ2-1, with 10 bases fitting TRBD2. The CDR3 consists of 16 residues. The germline CDR1 and CDR2 sequences are SGHTA and FQGNSA. The V and J ends lost 1 base and 7 bases, in that order; junction bases with no gene match: 7. CDR3 sequence (DNA): TGTGCCAGCAGCTTAGACTTGCTAGCGGGAGCGAATGAGCAGTTCTTC. It is translated as CASSLDLLAGANEQFF.

V and J are TRBV27 and TRBJ2-6, with D unresolved. V was trimmed by 3 bases and J by 1 base, leaving 7 bases between them. This CDR3 comprises 15 residues. Germline lookup yields CDR1 MNHEY and CDR2 SMNVEV (reference sequence). CDR3 region: CASSFLKSGANVLTF. The CDR3 DNA is TGTGCCAGCAGTTTCCTCAAATCTGGGGCCAACGTCCTGACTTTC.

This chain uses TRBV7-2 with TRBJ2-7, with 7 bases identical to TRBD2. V lost 1 base and J lost 3; bases outside the gene matches: 6. The CDR3 covers 15 residues. From germline, CDR1 is SGHTA and CDR2 FQGNSA. The DNA of the CDR3 is TGTGCCAGCAGCTTAGTCCCGGGAGGAATCTACGAGCAGTACTTC. Its protein is CASSLVPGGIYEQYF.

J is TRBJ2-2 and V is TRBV10-1, with D possibly being TRBD1 (5 bases). CDR1 WNHNN and CDR2 SYGVQD come from the germline V gene (reference sequence). CDR3 size: 14 residues. The V gene lost 6 bases and the J gene lost 2 bases, with 10 bases spanning the gap. This CDR3 is CASRPDSNTGELFF. The CDR3 DNA is TGCGCCAGCAGACCAGACAGTAACACCGGGGAGCTGTTTTTT.

The chain couples TRBV5-1 to TRBJ2-1; D is ambiguous. The CDR3 contains 15 residues. V lost 1 base to trimming and J lost 5 bases, with 13 bases between them. Germline V lookup: CDR1 SGHRS, CDR2 YFSETQ. The CDR3 protein is CASSLWVGGNNEQFF. CDR3 in DNA: TGCGCCAGCAGCTTGTGGGTTGGTGGGAACAATGAGCAGTTCTTC.

The V gene is TRBV2, the J gene TRBJ2-5; a possible D gene is TRBD1 (5 bases). This CDR3 comprises 15 residues. The germline V and J ends were trimmed by 4 bases and 0 bases, with 12 bases remaining between them. From germline, CDR1 is SNHLY and CDR2 FYNNEI. The CDR3 loop is CASSVIRTNQETQYF. The CDR3 DNA follows: TGTGCCAGCAGTGTAATTCGGACAAACCAAGAGACCCAGTACTTC.

This clone was counted a single time. The chain is built from TRBV11-2 and TRBJ2-7; D gene ambiguous. Trimming cost V 4 bases and J 3 bases, with 10 bases left between them. Germline lookup yields CDR1 SGHAT and CDR2 FQNNGV. There are 13 residues in the CDR3. CDR3 residues: CASSSDGRYEQYF. The CDR3 coding sequence is TGTGCCAGCAGCTCAGATGGCCGCTACGAGCAGTACTTC.

The chain employs TRBV2 and TRBJ2-7; perhaps TRBD1 as D (7 bases). This CDR3 has 13 residues. Germline V gene lookup returns CDR1 SNHLY and CDR2 FYNNEI. V was pared by 6 bases and J by 2 bases, with 11 bases between. The CDR3 DNA reads TGTGCCAGCAGGGAGGGGGCGACCTACGAGCAGTACTTC. It is translated as CASREGATYEQYF.

This sequence joins TRBV7-8 and TRBJ2-7; possibly TRBD1 for D (6 bases). There are 17 residues in the CDR3. In germline, CDR1 is SGHVS, CDR2 FQNEAQ. The V end was cut by 2 bases, the J end by 3 bases, with 20 bases between. The CDR3 region is CASSLMGAGLGHYEQYF. The DNA of the CDR3 is TGTGCCAGCAGCTTAATGGGGGCCGGATTGGGGCACTACGAGCAGTACTTC.

CDR3 residues: CASSVGQGTGEQYF. CDR3 in DNA: TGTGCCAGTAGCGTGGGACAGGGGACGGGCGAGCAGTACTTC. The chain is built from TRBV19 and TRBJ2-7; TRBD1 agrees at 10 bases. Unmatched junction bases numbered 8, after V lost 6 bases and J lost 6 bases. The CDR3 is 14 amino acids. The germline CDR1 and CDR2 sequences are LNHDA and SQIVND (reference sequence).

This chain uses TRBV25-1 with TRBJ2-7; 9 bases line up with TRBD1. The CDR3 length is 17 residues. J was trimmed by 4 bases and V by 5 bases; bases with no gene match: 15. Germline V gives CDR1 MGHDK, CDR2 SYGVNS. CDR3 nucleotide sequence: TGTGCCAGCAGTCGAACTGAGGGGACAGGGACCGGATACGAGCAGTACTTC. This sequence encodes CASSRTEGTGTGYEQYF.

CDR3 sequence reads: CASSPEQPGREQYF. The CDR3 coding sequence is TGTGCCAGCAGCCCAGAGCAGCCGGGAAGGGAGCAGTACTTC. The rearrangement joins TRBV28 to TRBJ2-7; perhaps TRBD2 as D (5 bases). CDR3 length: 14 residues. CDR1 and CDR2 from the germline V gene are MDHEN and SYDVKM. Trimming took 6 bases from V and 7 from J, leaving 19 bases between them.

The V call is TRBV7-9, the J call TRBJ2-7, with 10 bases that match TRBD1. V gave up 0 bases and J gave up 5 bases; unmatched junction bases: 1. The V gene's germline CDR1 is SEHNR and CDR2 FQNEAQ (reference sequence). The CDR3 is 14 residues long. The CDR3 nucleotides are TGTGCCAGCAGCTTAGCGACAGGGGGCCACGAGCAGTACTTC. Its translation is CASSLATGGHEQYF.

The rearrangement uses TRBV28 and TRBJ2-7, with D perhaps TRBD2 (5 bases). The germline gives CDR1 MDHEN, CDR2 SYDVKM. With 7 bases removed from V and 6 bases from J, the gap between germline ends came to 13 bases. The CDR3 length is 12 residues. The CDR3 spells CASKGDPTEQYF. The CDR3 bases are TGTGCCAGCAAGGGAGACCCCACCGAGCAGTACTTC.

This chain joins TRBV9 and TRBJ1-1, with D perhaps matching TRBD1 (6 bases). The CDR3 totals 14 residues. Germline V gene lookup returns CDR1 SGDLS and CDR2 YYNGEE. The V and J ends lost 4 bases and 5 bases respectively, with 15 bases between them. The CDR3 DNA reads as TGTGCCAGCAGCCCCTTTGAGGGGGGGACTGAAGCTTTCTTT. It specifies CASSPFEGGTEAFF.

This clone was counted a single time. The V call is TRBV5-1, the J call TRBJ2-5; TRBD2 agrees at 7 bases. The ends lost 4 bases at V and 4 bases at J; junction bases unmatched: 10. Germline V gives CDR1 SGHRS, CDR2 YFSETQ. The CDR3 loop spans 15 amino acids. DNA for the CDR3: TGCGCCAGCAGCGGGGGGGTAGGAGGCGGAGAGACCCAGTACTTC. It codes for CASSGGVGGGETQYF.

The chain combines TRBV11-2 with TRBJ2-3; D is ambiguous. The CDR3 runs to 13 residues. CDR1 and CDR2 (germline): SGHAT, FQNNGV. Trimming pared 4 bases from V and 7 bases from J, leaving 12 bases between. In DNA form, the CDR3 reads TGTGCCAGCAGCTGGGCCAGAGGAAATACGCAGTATTTT. It specifies CASSWARGNTQYF.